This TCR beta chain emerged from a study of OX40 agonist ivuxolimab in advanced cancers. Study background: Ivuxolimab, an antibody acting as an agonist of OX40 (CD134), was used to treat patients. Earlier anti-PD-1, anti-PD-L1 or anti-CTLA-4 therapy was permitted; roughly 42% had received some. Dose-escalation cases comprised hepatocellular carcinoma, melanoma, renal cell or head and neck cancer.

Using immunoSEQ multiplex PCR, the repertoire was profiled, and TCRdb retains in-frame clones only, with some absent. The sample has about 86,000 clones, about 83% seen once. Germline-derived CDR1 and CDR2 are ENHRY and SYGVKD. The ends lost 6 bases at V and 5 bases at J; junction bases unmatched: 1. The CDR3 sequence is 13 residues long. The rearrangement links TRBV10-3 to TRBJ2-2, with TRBD1 identical over 9 bases. This specimen consisted of CD4+ or CD8+ T cells sorted from blood, obtained in a trial of the OX40 agonist ivuxolimab. The receptor comes from an adult with an advanced solid tumor such as melanoma, head and neck, liver or kidney cancer. The DNA of the CDR3 is TGTGCCATCAGCGACAGGGGGACCGGGGAGCTGTTTTTT. This codes for CAISDRGTGELFF.